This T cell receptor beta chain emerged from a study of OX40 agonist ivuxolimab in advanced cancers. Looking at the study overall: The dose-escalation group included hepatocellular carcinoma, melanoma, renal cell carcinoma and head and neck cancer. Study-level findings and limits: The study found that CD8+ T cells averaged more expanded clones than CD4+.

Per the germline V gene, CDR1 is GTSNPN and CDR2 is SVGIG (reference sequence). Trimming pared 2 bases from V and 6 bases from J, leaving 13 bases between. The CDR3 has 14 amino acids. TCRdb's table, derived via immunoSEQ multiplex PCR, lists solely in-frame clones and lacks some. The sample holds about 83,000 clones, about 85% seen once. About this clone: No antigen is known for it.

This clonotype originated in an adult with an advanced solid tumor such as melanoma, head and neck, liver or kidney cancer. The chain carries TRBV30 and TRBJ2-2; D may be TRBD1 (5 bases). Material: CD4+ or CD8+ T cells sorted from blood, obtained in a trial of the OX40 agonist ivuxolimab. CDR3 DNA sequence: TGTGCCTGGAGTAGGGGTGGGGTATCCGGGGAGCTGTTTTTT. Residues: CAWSRGGVSGELFF. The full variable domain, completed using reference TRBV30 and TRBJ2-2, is SQTIHQWPATLVQPVGSPLSLECTVEGTSNPNLYWYRQAAGRGLQLLFYSVGIGQISSEVPQNLSASRPQDRQFILSSKKLLLSDSGFYLCAWSRGGVSGELFFGEGSRLTVL.